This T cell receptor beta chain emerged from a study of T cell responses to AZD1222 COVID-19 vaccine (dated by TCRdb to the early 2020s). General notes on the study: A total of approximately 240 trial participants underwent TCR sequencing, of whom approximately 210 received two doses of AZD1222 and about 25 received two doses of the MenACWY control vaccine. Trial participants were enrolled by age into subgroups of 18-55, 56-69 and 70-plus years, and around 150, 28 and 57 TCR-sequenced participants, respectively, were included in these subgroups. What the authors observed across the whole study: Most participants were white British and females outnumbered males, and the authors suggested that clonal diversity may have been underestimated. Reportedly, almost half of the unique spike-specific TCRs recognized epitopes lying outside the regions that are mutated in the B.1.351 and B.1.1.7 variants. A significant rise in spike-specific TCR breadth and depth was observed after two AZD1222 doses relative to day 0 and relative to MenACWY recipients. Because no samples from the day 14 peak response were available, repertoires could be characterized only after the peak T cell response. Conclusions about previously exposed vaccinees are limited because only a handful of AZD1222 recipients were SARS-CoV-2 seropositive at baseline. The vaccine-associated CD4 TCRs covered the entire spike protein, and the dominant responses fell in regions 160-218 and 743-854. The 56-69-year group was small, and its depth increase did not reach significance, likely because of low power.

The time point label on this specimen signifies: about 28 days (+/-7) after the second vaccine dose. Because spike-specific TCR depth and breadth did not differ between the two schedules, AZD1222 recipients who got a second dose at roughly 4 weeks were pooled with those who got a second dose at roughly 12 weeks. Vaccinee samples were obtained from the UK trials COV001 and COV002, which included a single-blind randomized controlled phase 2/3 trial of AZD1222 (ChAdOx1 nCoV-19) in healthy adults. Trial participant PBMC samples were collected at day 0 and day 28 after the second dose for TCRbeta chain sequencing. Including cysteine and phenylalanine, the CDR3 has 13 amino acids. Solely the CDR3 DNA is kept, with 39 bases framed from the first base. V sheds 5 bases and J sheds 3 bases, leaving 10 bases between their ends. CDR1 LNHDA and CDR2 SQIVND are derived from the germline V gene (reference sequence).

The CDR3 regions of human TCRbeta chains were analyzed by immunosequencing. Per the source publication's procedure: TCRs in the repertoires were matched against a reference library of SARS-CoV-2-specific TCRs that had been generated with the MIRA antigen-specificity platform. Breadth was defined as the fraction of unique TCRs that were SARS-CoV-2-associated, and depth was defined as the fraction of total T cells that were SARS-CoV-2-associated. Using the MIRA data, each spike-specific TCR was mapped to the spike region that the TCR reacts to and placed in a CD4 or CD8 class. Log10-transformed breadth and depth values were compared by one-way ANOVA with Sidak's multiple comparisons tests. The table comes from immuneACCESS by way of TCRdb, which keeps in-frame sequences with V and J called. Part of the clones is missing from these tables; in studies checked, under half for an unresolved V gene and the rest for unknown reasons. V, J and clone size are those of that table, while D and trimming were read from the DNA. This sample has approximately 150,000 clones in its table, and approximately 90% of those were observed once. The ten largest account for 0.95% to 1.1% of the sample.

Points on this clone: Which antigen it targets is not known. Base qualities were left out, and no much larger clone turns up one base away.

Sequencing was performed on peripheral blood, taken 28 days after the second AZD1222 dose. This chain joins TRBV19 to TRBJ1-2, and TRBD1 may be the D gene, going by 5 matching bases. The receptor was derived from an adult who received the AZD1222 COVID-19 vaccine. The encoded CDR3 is CASSAGEDYGYTF. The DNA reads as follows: TGTGCCAGTAGTGCGGGGGAGGACTATGGCTACACCTTC.